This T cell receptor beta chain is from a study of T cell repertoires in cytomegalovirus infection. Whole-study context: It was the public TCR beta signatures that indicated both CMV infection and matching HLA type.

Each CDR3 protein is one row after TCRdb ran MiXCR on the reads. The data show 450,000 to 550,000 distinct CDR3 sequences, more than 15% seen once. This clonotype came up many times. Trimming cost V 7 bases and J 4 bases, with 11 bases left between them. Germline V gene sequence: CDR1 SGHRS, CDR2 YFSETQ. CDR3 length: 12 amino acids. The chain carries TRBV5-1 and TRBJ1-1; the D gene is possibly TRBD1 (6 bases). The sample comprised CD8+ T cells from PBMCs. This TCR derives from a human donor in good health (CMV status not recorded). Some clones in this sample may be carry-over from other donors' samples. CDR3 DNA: TGCGCCAGCCTAGGGGGTGGCACTGAAGCTTTCTTT. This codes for CASLGGGTEAFF.